Below are 22 T cell receptor beta chains sequenced from a single sample in a study of radiotherapy plus CTLA-4 blockade in lung cancer. Profiled with immunoSEQ multiplex PCR; TCRdb holds only in-frame clones, not every one. The sample contains around 100,000 clones, roughly 74% of which appear only once. This sample comprised peripheral blood, obtained from a patient treated with radiotherapy plus ipilimumab. The receptors stem from a human donor with non-small cell lung cancer who had a partial response to radiotherapy plus ipilimumab. Some clones in this sample may be carry-over from other donors' samples.

The chain uses TRBV5-4 and TRBJ2-5, with D unclear. This CDR3 is 12 amino acids long. V shed 0 bases and J shed 4 bases, with 4 bases lying between them. Germline CDR1 and CDR2: SGHNT and YYREEE (reference sequence). For the CDR3, the DNA is TGTGCCAGCAGCTTGGCCGGAGAGACCCAGTACTTC. Translation gives CASSLAGETQYF.

V and J are TRBV7-8 and TRBJ2-2, with 10 bases matching TRBD2. The germline V gene encodes CDR1 SGHVS and CDR2 FQNEAQ. V lost 4 bases to trimming and J lost 3 bases; unmatched junction nucleotides: 17. This CDR3 is built from 20 residues. CDR3 in amino acids: CASSSRRTSGLILYTGELFF. In DNA, the CDR3 is TGTGCCAGCAGCTCCAGACGGACTAGCGGATTAATCCTGTACACCGGGGAGCTGTTTTTT.

The rearrangement joins TRBV19 to TRBJ2-5; 7 positions agree with TRBD2. The CDR3 sequence is 15 residues long. The germline V gene has CDR1 LNHDA and CDR2 SQIVND (reference sequence). Losses at the gene ends were 3 bases for V and 4 bases for J; bases not matched to a gene: 8. CDR3 region: CASSIMAGVRETQYF. In DNA, the CDR3 is TGTGCCAGTAGTATCATGGCGGGAGTGAGAGAGACCCAGTACTTC.

Note on this clone: The same CDR3 arises from other DNA sequences in this sample as well. J is TRBJ1-2 and V is TRBV12-5; no clear D gene. Germline V gives CDR1 LGHNT, CDR2 FRNRAP. V lost 0 bases and J 5 bases, leaving 4 bases between the germline ends. The CDR3 contains 12 residues. The DNA for the CDR3 is TGTGCTAGTGGTTTGGTACGGTATGGCTACACCTTC. It yields the protein CASGLVRYGYTF.

The chain carries TRBV5-1 and TRBJ1-1; D gene unclear. Germline V gene sequence: CDR1 SGHRS, CDR2 YFSETQ. V lost 0 bases and J lost 3, with 6 bases in between. This CDR3 has 13 amino acids. CDR3 loop: CASSLAADTEAFF. CDR3 DNA: TGCGCCAGCAGCTTGGCCGCGGACACTGAAGCTTTCTTT.

The chain has TRBV2 and TRBJ1-5; 11 bases fit TRBD1. CDR3 length equals 15 residues. Germline CDR1 and CDR2: SNHLY and FYNNEI. Trimming removed 3 bases from V and 6 bases from J; junction bases left unmatched: 4. The CDR3 spells CASSDSGTGGQPQHF. In DNA, the CDR3 is TGTGCCAGCAGTGATTCCGGGACAGGGGGTCAGCCCCAGCATTTT.

V usage is TRBV2 and J usage is TRBJ2-3; D gene uncertain. CDR1 SNHLY and CDR2 FYNNEI come from the germline V gene. V was trimmed by 0 bases and J by 1 base, leaving 11 bases between them. This CDR3 contains 16 residues. CDR3 DNA: TGTGCCAGCAGTGAAGCGCGGCCCCTGGGCACAGATACGCAGTATTTT. It yields the protein CASSEARPLGTDTQYF.

The chain recombines TRBV7-3 with TRBJ2-6; 7 bases line up with TRBD1. Germline CDR1 reads SGHTA; CDR2 reads FQGTGA. Trimming removed 5 bases from V and 0 bases from J; junction bases left unmatched: 7. The CDR3 is 17 residues long. CDR3 residues: CASSVSGTVSGANVLTF. In DNA form, the CDR3 reads TGTGCCAGCAGCGTTTCCGGGACAGTCTCTGGGGCCAACGTCCTGACTTTC.

This clone was recorded a few times. The V call is TRBV18, the J call TRBJ2-7; 7 nucleotides align to TRBD2. Germline V gene sequence: CDR1 KGHSH, CDR2 LQKENI. Trimming cost V 1 base and J 0 bases; bases outside gene matches: 15. The CDR3 is 19 residues long. The CDR3 reads CASSPRAGDNKSLSYEQYF. In DNA form, the CDR3 reads TGTGCCAGCTCACCACGGGCGGGAGACAATAAAAGCCTCTCCTACGAGCAGTACTTC.

This chain links TRBV2 with TRBJ1-5; 9 bases match TRBD1. Germline CDR1 reads SNHLY; CDR2 reads FYNNEI. V was clipped by 6 bases and J by 5 bases; unmatched bases: 11. The CDR3 has 16 residues. The CDR3 nucleotides are TGTGCCAGCAGGGGCCCCGGGACAGGGCCTCATCAGCCCCAGCATTTT. This translates into CASRGPGTGPHQPQHF. Full variable domain (remainder filled in from reference TRBV2 and TRBJ1-5): EPEVTQTPSHQVTQMGQEVILRCVPISNHLYFYWYRQILGQKVEFLVSFYNNEISEKSEIFDDQFSVERPDGSNFTLKIRSTKLEDSAMYFCASRGPGTGPHQPQHFGDGTRLSIL.

The rearrangement joins TRBV29-1 to TRBJ2-5, with D possibly matching TRBD2 (5 bases). CDR1 is SQVTM, CDR2 ANQGSEA, per germline. This CDR3 is built from 15 residues. Trimming removed 5 bases from V and 4 bases from J, with 20 bases in between. Here the CDR3 reads CSVLNRLLVGETQYF. As DNA, the CDR3 is TGCAGCGTTCTAAACCGACTACTAGTTGGAGAGACCCAGTACTTC.

There are a few counts of this clone. The chain has TRBV29-1 and TRBJ2-5; no clear D. This CDR3 contains 14 residues. In germline, CDR1 is SQVTM, CDR2 ANQGSEA. V was shortened by 0 bases and J by 7 bases, with 15 bases between the two germline ends. CDR3 DNA sequence: TGCAGCGTTGAAGATCATGGAGTAATTGGGACCCAGTACTTC. It yields the protein CSVEDHGVIGTQYF.

V usage is TRBV7-8 and J usage is TRBJ2-4, with D maybe TRBD1 (6 bases). CDR1 is SGHVS and CDR2 is FQNEAQ in the germline V gene. V was shortened by 2 bases and J by 0 bases, with 14 bases between the two germline ends. The CDR3 covers 17 residues. CDR3 in amino acids: CASSLRQDVIAKNIQYF. DNA for the CDR3: TGTGCCAGCAGCTTAAGACAGGATGTTATAGCCAAAAACATTCAGTACTTC.

This chain uses TRBV7-8 with TRBJ2-5; D uncertain. This CDR3 spans 15 amino acids. The ends were cut back, 5 bases at V and 1 base at J, with 14 bases in the middle. Looked up from germline, CDR1 is SGHVS and CDR2 is FQNEAQ. The CDR3 region has the DNA TGTGCCAGCAGCCGCCAACTACGCCTCCAAGAGACCCAGTACTTC. This codes for CASSRQLRLQETQYF.

The chain employs TRBV10-3 and TRBJ2-5, with D maybe TRBD2 (6 bases). This CDR3 comprises 13 residues. Trimming cost V 6 bases and J 2 bases, with 10 bases left between them. Germline CDR1 and CDR2: ENHRY and SYGVKD. The CDR3 DNA is TGTGCCATCAGGGGAGGATATCAAGAGACCCAGTACTTC. It is translated as CAIRGGYQETQYF.

The chain has TRBV19 and TRBJ1-6; D gene unclear. V gave up 4 bases and J gave up 4 bases, with 11 bases separating them. The CDR3 is made up of 15 amino acids. Germline-derived CDR1 and CDR2 are LNHDA and SQIVND (reference sequence). The CDR3 coding sequence is TGTGCCAGTAGTAACCAGGCCCTTTATAATTCACCCCTCCACTTT. It translates to CASSNQALYNSPLHF.

The rearrangement uses TRBV10-3 and TRBJ2-5; D unclear. This CDR3 is 15 amino acids long. The germline V and J ends were trimmed by 3 bases and 3 bases, with 14 bases remaining between them. The germline V gene encodes CDR1 ENHRY and CDR2 SYGVKD. The CDR3 DNA reads as TGTGCCATCAGTGATTTCGTGACCCAGGAAGAGACCCAGTACTTC. Its protein is CAISDFVTQEETQYF.

V gene TRBV15 combines with J gene TRBJ2-1; 10 bases are shared with TRBD1. V lost 1 base and J lost 5; bases outside the gene matches: 5. The CDR3 sequence is 16 residues long. CDR1 is LNHNV, CDR2 YYDKDF, per germline (reference sequence). CDR3 in DNA: TGTGCCACCAGCAGAGCCGGGACAGGGGTAAACAATGAGCAGTTCTTC. Protein: CATSRAGTGVNNEQFF.

The chain is built from TRBV5-1 and TRBJ2-5; 9 bases line up with TRBD1. Germline CDR1 is SGHRS and CDR2 is YFSETQ. This CDR3 contains 15 residues. V lost 0 bases to trimming and J lost 2 bases; unmatched junction nucleotides: 2. The CDR3 nucleotides are TGCGCCAGCAGCTTGGCCGGGACAGGGCAAGAGACCCAGTACTTC. Protein sequence: CASSLAGTGQETQYF.

This chain connects TRBV27 to TRBJ2-1, with TRBD2 identical over 9 bases. V shed 2 bases, J shed 4 bases, and the junction held 3 bases outside the gene matches. The CDR3 spans 15 residues. The germline V gene has CDR1 MNHEY and CDR2 SMNVEV (reference sequence). Written as DNA, the CDR3 is TGTGCCAGCAGTTTAGGGACTAGCTTGTACAATGAGCAGTTCTTC. As protein: CASSLGTSLYNEQFF.

This chain connects TRBV11-3 to TRBJ2-3; TRBD2 matches at 7 bases. CDR1 and CDR2 (germline): SGHNT, YENEEA. This CDR3 contains 14 residues. V was pared by 2 bases and J by 7 bases, with 6 bases of the junction left unmatched. Here the CDR3 DNA reads TGTGCCAGCAGCTTAAACGGGCGGGAGTATACGCAGTATTTT. This encodes CASSLNGREYTQYF.

The V gene is TRBV27, the J gene TRBJ1-2; TRBD1 is a possible D gene (5 bases). The CDR3 consists of 14 residues. Germline V CDR1 and CDR2: MNHEY, SMNVEV (reference sequence). The V and J ends lost 2 bases and 8 bases respectively, with 15 bases between them. The DNA for the CDR3 is TGTGCCAGCAGTTTAATTGCGGGACTGGGAGGCTACACCTTC. This codes for CASSLIAGLGGYTF.